This T cell receptor beta chain was sequenced for a study of blood T cell repertoires in COVID-19. About the study: PBMCs, B-cell-depleted T cells, or T cells provided the cDNA or gDNA that made up the material.

Clones were read by immunoSEQ multiplex PCR, and TCRdb kept only the in-frame ones, dropping some. The data show some 270,000 clones, around 88% seen once. This CDR3 is 12 amino acids long. Per the germline V gene, CDR1 is SQVTM and CDR2 is ANQGSEA. The V and J ends lost 3 bases and 6 bases, in that order; junction bases with no gene match: 1. Input material: peripheral blood. The chain uses TRBV29-1 and TRBJ1-1; 10 bases are shared with TRBD1. The TCR originated in a man aged 25-45 years with acute or convalescent COVID-19. In nucleotides, the CDR3 is TGCAGCGTTGAGGGGACAGGGGCTGAAGCTTTCTTT. Protein product: CSVEGTGAEAFF.